Given below is one T cell receptor beta chain in context. Its antigen is as yet unknown. Profiled with immunoSEQ multiplex PCR; TCRdb holds only in-frame clones, not every one. The table has some 2,000,000 clones, roughly 96% seen once; the top ten hold 0.1% to 0.15%. These data originate in a study of shared clonotypes between healthy human individuals. Study-wide findings and caveats: Memory subsets generally showed lower estimated richness than naive subsets. The genetic and exposure-history diversity represented was limited by few donors.

CD4+ cell separation produced CD45RA+ naive and CD45RA-negative memory subsets. Sequenced input: naive CD4+ T cells sorted from blood. Indicated subset: CD45RA+ positively selected. The TCR sequence derives from a man between 18 and 29 years old in good health.

The CDR3 DNA reads as TGCGCCAGCAGACAACTAGCGGGAGGAACAGATACGCAGTATTTT. It translates to CASRQLAGGTDTQYF. This chain links TRBV5-1 with TRBJ2-3; 12 nucleotides match TRBD2. CDR3 size: 15 residues. CDR1 SGHRS and CDR2 YFSETQ come from the germline V gene. After removal of 5 bases from V and 3 bases from J, the junction contained 4 bases not matched to a gene.